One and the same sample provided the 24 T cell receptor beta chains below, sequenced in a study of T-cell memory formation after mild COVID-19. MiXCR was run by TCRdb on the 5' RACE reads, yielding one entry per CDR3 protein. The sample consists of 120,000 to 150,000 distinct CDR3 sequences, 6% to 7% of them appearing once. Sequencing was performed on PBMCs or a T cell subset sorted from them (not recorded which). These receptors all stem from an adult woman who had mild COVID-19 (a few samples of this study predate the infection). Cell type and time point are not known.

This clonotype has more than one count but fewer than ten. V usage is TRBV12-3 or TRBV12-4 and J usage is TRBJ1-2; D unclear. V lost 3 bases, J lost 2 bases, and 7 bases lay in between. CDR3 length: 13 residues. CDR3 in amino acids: CASSFVGNYGYTF. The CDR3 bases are TGTGCCAGCAGTTTCGTGGGGAACTATGGCTACACCTTC.

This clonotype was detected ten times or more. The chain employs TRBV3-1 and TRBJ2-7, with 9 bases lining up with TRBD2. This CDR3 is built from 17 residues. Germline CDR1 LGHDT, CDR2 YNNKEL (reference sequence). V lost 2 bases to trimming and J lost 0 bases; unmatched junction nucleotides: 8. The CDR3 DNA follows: TGTGCCAGCAGCCAACTACTGACTAGCGGATCCTCCTACGAGCAGTACTTC. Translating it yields CASSQLLTSGSSYEQYF.

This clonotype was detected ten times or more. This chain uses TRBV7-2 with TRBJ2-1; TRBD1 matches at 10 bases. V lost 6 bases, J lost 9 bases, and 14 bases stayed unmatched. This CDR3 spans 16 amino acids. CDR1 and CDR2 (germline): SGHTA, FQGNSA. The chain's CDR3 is CASRTLRQGAASEQFF. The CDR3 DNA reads TGTGCCAGCAGGACGTTACGACAGGGGGCCGCGAGTGAGCAGTTCTTC. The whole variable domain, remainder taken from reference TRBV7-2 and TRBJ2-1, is GAGVSQSPSNKVTEKGKDVELRCDPISGHTALYWYRQSLGQGLEFLIYFQGNSAPDKSGLPSDRFSAERTGGSVSTLTIQRTQQEDSAVYLCASRTLRQGAASEQFFGPGTRLTVL.

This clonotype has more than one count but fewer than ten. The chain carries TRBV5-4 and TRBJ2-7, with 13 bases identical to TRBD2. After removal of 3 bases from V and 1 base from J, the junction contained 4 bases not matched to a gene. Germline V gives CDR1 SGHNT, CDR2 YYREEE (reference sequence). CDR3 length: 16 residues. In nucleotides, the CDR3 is TGTGCCAGCAGCTCGGCGACTAGCGGGAGGTCCTACGAGCAGTACTTC. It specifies CASSSATSGRSYEQYF.

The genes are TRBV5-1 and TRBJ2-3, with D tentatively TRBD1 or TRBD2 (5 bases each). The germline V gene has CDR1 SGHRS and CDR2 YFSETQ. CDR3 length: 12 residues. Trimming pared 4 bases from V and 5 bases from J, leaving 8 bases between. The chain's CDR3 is CASSQGVDTQYF. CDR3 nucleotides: TGCGCCAGCAGCCAGGGAGTAGATACGCAGTATTTT.

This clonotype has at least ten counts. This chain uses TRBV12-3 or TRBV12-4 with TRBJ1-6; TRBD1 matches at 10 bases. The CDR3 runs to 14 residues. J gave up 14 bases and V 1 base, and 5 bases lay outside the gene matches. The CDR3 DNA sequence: TGTGCCAGCAGTTTAGGACAGGGGGCTGTCGCCCTCCACTTT. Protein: CASSLGQGAVALHF.

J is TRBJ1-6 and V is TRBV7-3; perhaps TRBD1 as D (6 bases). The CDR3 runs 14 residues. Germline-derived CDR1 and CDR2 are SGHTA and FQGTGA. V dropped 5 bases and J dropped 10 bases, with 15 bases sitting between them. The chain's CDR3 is CASSRGGAGSPLHF. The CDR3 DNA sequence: TGTGCCAGCAGCCGGGGGGGCGCGGGATCACCCCTCCACTTT.

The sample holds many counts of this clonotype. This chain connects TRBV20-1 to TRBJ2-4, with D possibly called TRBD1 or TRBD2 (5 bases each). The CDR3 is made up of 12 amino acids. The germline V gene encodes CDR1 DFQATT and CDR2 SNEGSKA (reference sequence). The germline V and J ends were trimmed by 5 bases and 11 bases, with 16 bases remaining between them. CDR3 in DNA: TGCAGTGCTCCCCCTGGGCAGGGAGTTCAGTACTTC. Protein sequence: CSAPPGQGVQYF.

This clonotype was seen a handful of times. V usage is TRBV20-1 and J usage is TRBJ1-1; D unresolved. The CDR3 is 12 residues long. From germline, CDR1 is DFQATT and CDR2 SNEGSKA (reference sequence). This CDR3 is CSLAVMNTEAFF. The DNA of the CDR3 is TGCAGCCTGGCCGTCATGAACACTGAAGCTTTCTTT.

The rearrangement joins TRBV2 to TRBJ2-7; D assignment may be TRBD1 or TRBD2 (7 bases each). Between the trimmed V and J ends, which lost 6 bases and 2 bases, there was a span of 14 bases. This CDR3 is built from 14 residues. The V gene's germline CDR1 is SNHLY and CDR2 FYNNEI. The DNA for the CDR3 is TGTGCCAGCAGGAGGCAGGGGGGGGCCTACGAGCAGTACTTC. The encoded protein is CASRRQGGAYEQYF.

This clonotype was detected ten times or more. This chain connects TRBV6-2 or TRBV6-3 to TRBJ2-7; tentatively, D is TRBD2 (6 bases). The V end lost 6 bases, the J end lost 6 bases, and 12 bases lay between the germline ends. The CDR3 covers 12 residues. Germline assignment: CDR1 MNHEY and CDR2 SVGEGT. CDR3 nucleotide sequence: TGTGCCAGCAGCAAGCTAGCGATCGAGCAGTACTTC. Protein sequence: CASSKLAIEQYF.

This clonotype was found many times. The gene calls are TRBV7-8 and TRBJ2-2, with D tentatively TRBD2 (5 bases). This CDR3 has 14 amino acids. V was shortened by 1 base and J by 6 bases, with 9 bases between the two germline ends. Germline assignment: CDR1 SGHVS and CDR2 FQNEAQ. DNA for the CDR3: TGTGCCAGCAGCTTAGATCTAGCCGCCGGGGAGCTGTTTTTT. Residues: CASSLDLAAGELFF. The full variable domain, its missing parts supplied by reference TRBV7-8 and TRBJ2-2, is GAGVSQSPRYKVAKRGQDVALRCDPISGHVSLFWYQQALGQGPEFLTYFQNEAQLDKSGLPSDRFFAERPEGSVSTLKIQRTQQEDSAVYLCASSLDLAAGELFFGEGSRLTVL.

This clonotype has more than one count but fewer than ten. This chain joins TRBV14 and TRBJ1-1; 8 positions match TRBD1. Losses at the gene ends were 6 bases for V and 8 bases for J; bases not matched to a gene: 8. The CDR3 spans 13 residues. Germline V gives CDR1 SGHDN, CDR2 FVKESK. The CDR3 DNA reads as TGTGCCAGCAGGCGACAGGGGAGGTCCGAAGCTTTCTTT. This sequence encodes CASRRQGRSEAFF.

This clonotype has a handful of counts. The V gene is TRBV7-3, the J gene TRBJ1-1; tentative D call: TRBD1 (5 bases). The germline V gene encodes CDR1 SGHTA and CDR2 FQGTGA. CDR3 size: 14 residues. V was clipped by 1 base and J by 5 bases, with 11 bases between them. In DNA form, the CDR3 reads TGTGCCAGCAGCTTAAACAGGTTGGGGACTGAAGCTTTCTTT. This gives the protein CASSLNRLGTEAFF.

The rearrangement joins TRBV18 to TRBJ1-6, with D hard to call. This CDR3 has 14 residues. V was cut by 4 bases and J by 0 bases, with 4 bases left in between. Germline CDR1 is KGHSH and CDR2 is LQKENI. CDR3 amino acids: CASSQRSYNSPLHF. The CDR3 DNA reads TGTGCCAGCTCACAGCGCTCCTATAATTCACCCCTCCACTTT.

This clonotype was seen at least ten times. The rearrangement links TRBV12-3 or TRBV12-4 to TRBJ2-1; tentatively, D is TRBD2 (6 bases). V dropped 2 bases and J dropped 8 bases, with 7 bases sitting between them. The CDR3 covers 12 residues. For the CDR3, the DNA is TGTGCCAGCAGTTTACTAGCGTATGAGCAGTTCTTC. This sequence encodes CASSLLAYEQFF.

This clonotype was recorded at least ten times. CDR3 protein: CAISEGETQYF. The DNA for the CDR3 is TGTGCCATCAGTGAGGGGGAAACCCAGTACTTC. The chain employs TRBV10-3 and TRBJ2-5; the D is unclear. The CDR3 runs 11 residues. The germline CDR1 and CDR2 sequences are ENHRY and SYGVKD. The V and J ends lost 2 bases and 8 bases respectively, with 6 bases between them.

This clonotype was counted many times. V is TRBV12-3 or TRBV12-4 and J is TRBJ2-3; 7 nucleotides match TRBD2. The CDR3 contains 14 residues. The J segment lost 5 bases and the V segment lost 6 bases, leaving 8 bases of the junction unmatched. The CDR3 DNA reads TGTGCCAGCAGCCCTACTAGCGTGATAGATACGCAGTATTTT. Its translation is CASSPTSVIDTQYF.

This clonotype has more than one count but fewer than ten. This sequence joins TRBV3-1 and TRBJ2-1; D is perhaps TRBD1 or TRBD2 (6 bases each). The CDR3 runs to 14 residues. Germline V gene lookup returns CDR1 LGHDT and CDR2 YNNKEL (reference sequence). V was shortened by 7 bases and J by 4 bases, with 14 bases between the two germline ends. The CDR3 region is CASTQGRGYNEQFF. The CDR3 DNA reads TGTGCCAGCACACAGGGTCGGGGGTACAATGAGCAGTTCTTC.

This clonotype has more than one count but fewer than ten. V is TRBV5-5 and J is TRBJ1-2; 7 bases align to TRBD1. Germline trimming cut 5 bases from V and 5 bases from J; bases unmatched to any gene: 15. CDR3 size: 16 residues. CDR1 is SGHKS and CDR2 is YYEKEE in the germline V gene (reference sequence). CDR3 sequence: CASSLAPQGREYGYTF. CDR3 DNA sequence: TGTGCCAGCAGTCTTGCCCCACAGGGGCGAGAATATGGCTACACCTTC.

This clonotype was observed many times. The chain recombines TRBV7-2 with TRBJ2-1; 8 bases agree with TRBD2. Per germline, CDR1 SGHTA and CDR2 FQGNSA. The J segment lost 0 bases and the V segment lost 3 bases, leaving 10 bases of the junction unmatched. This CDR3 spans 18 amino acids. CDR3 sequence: CASSFSGVLAASYNEQFF. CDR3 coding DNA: TGTGCCAGCAGCTTTAGCGGCGTACTAGCGGCCTCCTACAATGAGCAGTTCTTC.

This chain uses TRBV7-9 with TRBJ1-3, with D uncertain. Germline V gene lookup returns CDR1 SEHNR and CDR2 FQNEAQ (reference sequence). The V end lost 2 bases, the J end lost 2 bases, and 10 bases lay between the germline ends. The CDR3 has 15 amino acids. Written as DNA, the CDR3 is TGTGCCAGCAGCTTAAGTGGGTTTGCTGGAAACACCATATATTTT. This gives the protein CASSLSGFAGNTIYF.

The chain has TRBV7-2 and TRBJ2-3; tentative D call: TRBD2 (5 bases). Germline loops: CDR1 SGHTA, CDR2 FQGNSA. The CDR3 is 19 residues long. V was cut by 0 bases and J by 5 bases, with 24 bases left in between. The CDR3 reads CASSLASSPGRGYRDTQYF. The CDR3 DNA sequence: TGTGCCAGCAGCTTAGCGAGTAGCCCTGGGCGCGGGTATAGAGATACGCAGTATTTT.

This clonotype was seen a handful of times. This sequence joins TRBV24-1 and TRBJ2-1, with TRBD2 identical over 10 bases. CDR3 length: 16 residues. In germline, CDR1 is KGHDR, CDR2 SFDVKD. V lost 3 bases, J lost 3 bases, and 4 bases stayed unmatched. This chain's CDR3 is CATSDLGLAVYNEQFF. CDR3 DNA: TGTGCCACCAGTGATCTTGGACTAGCGGTCTACAATGAGCAGTTCTTC.